The rows below give T cell receptor beta chains drawn from one sample of a study of cytomegalovirus exposure and HLA in healthy donors. The method was immunoSEQ multiplex PCR; TCRdb's version includes in-frame clones alone and lacks a portion of them. Of more than 40,000 clones detected, about half appear once; the ten largest clones hold 5.5% to 7%. Material: PBMCs. These receptor sequences come from a man in his fifties or sixties in good health and CMV-seronegative. CDR3s include the opening cysteine and the closing phenylalanine or tryptophan. The D gene is left open where the match is weak. Only part of the rows carry a size: once, few, many, or a class if the clone is expanded.

>TRBJ2-1|TRBD2|TRBV29-1|few
TGCAGCGTCATGGGACTAGCGAAAACAAATGAGCAGTTCTTC
CSVMGLAKTNEQFF
>TRBJ1-1|TRBD1|TRBV15|few
TGTGCCACCAGCAGACGACAGGGAGACACTGAAGCTTTCTTT
CATSRRQGDTEAFF
>TRBJ2-5|TRBD1|TRBV9|few
TGTGCCAGCAGCGATCGTGGGACAGTTGGAGAGACCCAGTACTTC
CASSDRGTVGETQYF
>TRBJ2-7|.|TRBV15|.
TGTGCCACCAGCTTCAGGGGGGCCGCCTACGAGCAGTACTTC
CATSFRGAAYEQYF
>TRBJ2-1|.|TRBV2|.
TGTGCCAGCGGAGGAACGGAGCAGTTCTTC
CASGGTEQFF
>TRBJ1-1|TRBD1|TRBV29-1|few
TGCAGCGCTAGGGGGCCAGGCACTGAAGCTTTCTTT
CSARGPGTEAFF
>TRBJ2-1|TRBD1|TRBV19|.
TGTGCCAGTAGACAGGGGACCTACAATGAGCAGTTCTTC
CASRQGTYNEQFF
>TRBJ1-5|.|TRBV28|.
TGTGCCTCGGAGCCGTATAGCAATCAGCCCCAGCATTTT
CASEPYSNQPQHF
>TRBJ1-1|.|TRBV30|few
TGTGCCTGGCAGGGTCAGGTTGGTGAAGCTTTCTTT
CAWQGQVGEAFF
>TRBJ2-2|TRBD2|TRBV5-6|once
TGTGCCAGCACCAATAGGGGCGGGAGTGGGACCGGGGAGCTGTTTTTT
CASTNRGGSGTGELFF
>TRBJ1-1|TRBD1|TRBV19|.
TGTGCCAGTAGTATGGACAGGGACACTGAAGCTTTCTTT
CASSMDRDTEAFF
>TRBJ1-1|TRBD1|TRBV5-1|few
TGCGCCAGCAGCTTTTCAGGGGGAAACACTGAAGCTTTCTTT
CASSFSGGNTEAFF
>TRBJ1-1|.|TRBV11-2|few
TGTGCCAGCAGCTGGCAAGGGGGATTGAACACTGAAGCTTTCTTT
CASSWQGGLNTEAFF
>TRBJ1-1|.|TRBV9|few
TGTGCCAGCAGCGGCCCGGGTCTTGAAGCTTTCTTT
CASSGPGLEAFF
>TRBJ1-3|.|TRBV9|.
TGTGCCAGCAGCGTAGAAGGGGGCTCTGGAAACACCATATATTTT
CASSVEGGSGNTIYF
>TRBJ1-5|TRBD1|TRBV28|.
TGTGCCAGCAGCCTAGGACAGGCGGTCAAGCCCCAGCATTTT
CASSLGQAVKPQHF
>TRBJ2-1|.|TRBV6-5|many
TGTGCCAGCATCAGGGGTGGGGCGGGAGCCCATGAGCAGTTCTTC
CASIRGGAGAHEQFF
>TRBJ1-2|.|TRBV5-1|.
TGCGCCAGCAGCCCGTGGACAGACTCTTCCAAGGGCTACACCTTC
CASSPWTDSSKGYTF
>TRBJ2-1|TRBD2|TRBV27|once
TGTGCCAGCAGTTTCGGGAGGGCGGCCGATGAGCAGTTCTTC
CASSFGRAADEQFF
>TRBJ2-1|.|TRBV7-7|.
TGTGCCAGCAGCTTAGCGGGAGTGCAGGAGCAGTTCTTC
CASSLAGVQEQFF
>TRBJ2-7|.|TRBV27|.
TGTGCCAGCAGTTTCGGCCTAGCCTACGAGCAGTACTTC
CASSFGLAYEQYF
>TRBJ2-3|TRBD2|TRBV9|few
TGTGCCAGCAGCGTGAGCGGGGGCACAGATACGCAGTATTTT
CASSVSGGTDTQYF
>TRBJ1-1|.|TRBV10-3|.
TGTGCCATCAGTGGGGGGCAGGTCGACACTGAAGCTTTCTTT
CAISGGQVDTEAFF
>TRBJ2-7|TRBD1|TRBV27|.
TGTGCCAGCAGCAGGTCCGGGACAGGGGGCACATTGCAGTACTTC
CASSRSGTGGTLQYF